Listed below are T cell receptor beta chains from one sample, sequenced in a study of T cell changes during pregnancy in multiple sclerosis. Libraries were prepared by immunoSEQ multiplex PCR; TCRdb keeps only in-frame clonotypes and omits some of them. This repertoire shows about 46,000 clones, 92% found once; its top ten account for roughly 0.34%. The source material was CD4+ T cells from peripheral blood mononuclear cells, sampled in the second trimester of pregnancy. The receptors were sampled from a female donor in good health, enrolled as a control in a pregnancy study. Both conserved end residues are part of each CDR3. Each record gives: V gene, clone size, J gene, D gene, CDR3 DNA, CDR3 protein. A D gene is named only where the DNA matches it firmly. Only some rows state a clone size, as once, few, many or a class for expanded clones.

v_gene: TRBV13
abundance: few
j_gene: TRBJ2-4
d_gene: NA
CDR3nt: TGTGCCAGCAGCCCTACAGTAGCCAAAAACATTCAGTACTTC
CDR3aa: CASSPTVAKNIQYF

v_gene: TRBV10-3
abundance: NA
j_gene: TRBJ1-5
d_gene: NA
CDR3nt: TGTGCCATCAGTGAGTTCGGTCAGCCCCAGCATTTT
CDR3aa: CAISEFGQPQHF

v_gene: TRBV2
abundance: once
j_gene: TRBJ2-6
d_gene: NA
CDR3nt: TGTGCCAGCAGTCCCCGGCAGGGTAGTGCTGGGGCCAACGTCCTGACTTTC
CDR3aa: CASSPRQGSAGANVLTF

v_gene: TRBV4-3
abundance: few
j_gene: TRBJ2-7
d_gene: TRBD1
CDR3nt: TGCGCCAGCAGCCAAGAGGGCGGGACAGGGGGCTACGAGCAGTACTTC
CDR3aa: CASSQEGGTGGYEQYF

v_gene: TRBV19
abundance: NA
j_gene: TRBJ1-5
d_gene: TRBD1
CDR3nt: TGTGCCAGTAGTATAGAGGCAGGGGGCCATCAGCCCCAGCATTTT
CDR3aa: CASSIEAGGHQPQHF

v_gene: TRBV18
abundance: NA
j_gene: TRBJ2-1
d_gene: TRBD2
CDR3nt: TGTGCCAGCTCACCATTTGGACTAGCGGGGGGGAGCAATGAGCAGTTCTTC
CDR3aa: CASSPFGLAGGSNEQFF

v_gene: TRBV5-4
abundance: NA
j_gene: TRBJ1-1
d_gene: NA
CDR3nt: TGTGCCAGCAGCTTGACTGGGACATCGAACACTGAAGCTTTCTTT
CDR3aa: CASSLTGTSNTEAFF

v_gene: TRBV19
abundance: NA
j_gene: TRBJ1-5
d_gene: NA
CDR3nt: TGTGCCAGTAGTATTAATTCGGGGTTTCGAGGGAGCCGGGGGCAGCCCCAGCATTTT
CDR3aa: CASSINSGFRGSRGQPQHF

v_gene: TRBV5-6
abundance: NA
j_gene: TRBJ1-5
d_gene: TRBD1
CDR3nt: TGTGCCAGCAGCTGGGGACAGGGTAAAAGCAATCAGCCCCAGCATTTT
CDR3aa: CASSWGQGKSNQPQHF

v_gene: TRBV7-9
abundance: NA
j_gene: TRBJ2-3
d_gene: TRBD2
CDR3nt: TGTGCCAGCAGCCGACTAGCGGGGGGCGCTGAGCGCACAGATACGCAGTATTTT
CDR3aa: CASSRLAGGAERTDTQYF

v_gene: TRBV15
abundance: NA
j_gene: TRBJ2-2
d_gene: NA
CDR3nt: TGTGCCACCAGCTCCCGGAACCTGAGGGGGGAGCTGTTTTTT
CDR3aa: CATSSRNLRGELFF

v_gene: TRBV5-1
abundance: NA
j_gene: TRBJ2-5
d_gene: TRBD2
CDR3nt: TGCGCCAGCAGCTTGGGGCTAGCGGGGGGGAAGTTACAAGAGACCCAGTACTTC
CDR3aa: CASSLGLAGGKLQETQYF

v_gene: TRBV21-1
abundance: NA
j_gene: TRBJ2-7
d_gene: NA
CDR3nt: TGTGCCAGCAGCAAAGGGACAGGGGGCTCCTACGAGCAGTACTTC
CDR3aa: CASSKGTGGSYEQYF

v_gene: TRBV5-5
abundance: NA
j_gene: TRBJ2-1
d_gene: TRBD2
CDR3nt: TGTGCCAGCCAGGGGTTACCAACTAGCGGGGGTCTCTATGAGCAGTTCTTC
CDR3aa: CASQGLPTSGGLYEQFF

v_gene: TRBV7-3
abundance: once
j_gene: TRBJ2-7
d_gene: NA
CDR3nt: TGTGCCAGCAGCCCGGGTCAAGGAAGCTCCTACGAGCAGTACTTC
CDR3aa: CASSPGQGSSYEQYF

v_gene: TRBV19
abundance: NA
j_gene: TRBJ1-5
d_gene: TRBD1
CDR3nt: TGTGCCAGTAGCCCGGACAGGCAAAATCAGCCCCAGCATTTT
CDR3aa: CASSPDRQNQPQHF

v_gene: TRBV4-2
abundance: NA
j_gene: TRBJ2-3
d_gene: TRBD2
CDR3nt: TGTGCCAGCAGCCAAGGACTAGCGGGGGCCGAAGATACGCAGTATTTT
CDR3aa: CASSQGLAGAEDTQYF

v_gene: TRBV7-2
abundance: NA
j_gene: TRBJ2-7
d_gene: TRBD2
CDR3nt: TGTGCCAGCAGCTTAGTCCCAGGCGGAGCGGGGGGCTACGAGCAGTACTTC
CDR3aa: CASSLVPGGAGGYEQYF

v_gene: TRBV4-2
abundance: NA
j_gene: TRBJ1-1
d_gene: NA
CDR3nt: TGTGCCAGCAGCCAAGAGCGGACTGAAGCTTTCTTT
CDR3aa: CASSQERTEAFF

v_gene: TRBV19
abundance: few
j_gene: TRBJ1-6
d_gene: NA
CDR3nt: TGTGCCAGTAGAGGCGGTTCCTATAATTCACCCCTCCACTTT
CDR3aa: CASRGGSYNSPLHF

v_gene: TRBV6-5
abundance: NA
j_gene: TRBJ1-1
d_gene: TRBD1
CDR3nt: TGTGCCAGCAGGGGGACAGCGACCTCGAACACTGAAGCTTTCTTT
CDR3aa: CASRGTATSNTEAFF

v_gene: TRBV14
abundance: NA
j_gene: TRBJ1-3
d_gene: NA
CDR3nt: TGTGCCAGCAGCCAAGACAGGGGTGGAAACACCATATATTTT
CDR3aa: CASSQDRGGNTIYF

v_gene: TRBV9
abundance: NA
j_gene: TRBJ1-6
d_gene: NA
CDR3nt: TGTGCCAGCAGCGCCTCACAGGGAACTTATAATTCACCCCTCCACTTT
CDR3aa: CASSASQGTYNSPLHF

v_gene: TRBV30
abundance: NA
j_gene: TRBJ2-3
d_gene: TRBD2
CDR3nt: TGTGCCTGGACACTACTAGCGGGGGAGCCCAGTACGCAGTATTTT
CDR3aa: CAWTLLAGEPSTQYF

v_gene: TRBV5-6
abundance: NA
j_gene: TRBJ2-1
d_gene: NA
CDR3nt: TGTGCTGGGGGGGCAGGGGGCCATGAGCAGTTCTTC
CDR3aa: CAGGAGGHEQFF

v_gene: TRBV9
abundance: NA
j_gene: TRBJ2-2
d_gene: NA
CDR3nt: TGTGCCAGCAGCGGCCCTATCCATTCCACCGGGGAGCTGTTTTTT
CDR3aa: CASSGPIHSTGELFF

v_gene: TRBV18
abundance: NA
j_gene: TRBJ2-3
d_gene: TRBD2
CDR3nt: TGTGCCAGCTCACCAGACGGACTAGCGGATAGCACAGATACGCAGTATTTT
CDR3aa: CASSPDGLADSTDTQYF

v_gene: TRBV5-4
abundance: NA
j_gene: TRBJ2-5
d_gene: NA
CDR3nt: TGTGCCAGCAGCCTAGACCGGTCCGGAGAGACCCAGTACTTC
CDR3aa: CASSLDRSGETQYF

v_gene: TRBV9
abundance: once
j_gene: TRBJ2-1
d_gene: NA
CDR3nt: TGTGCCAGCAGCTACAGTATCGCGGAGGACTCCTACAATGAGCAGTTCTTC
CDR3aa: CASSYSIAEDSYNEQFF

v_gene: TRBV15
abundance: NA
j_gene: TRBJ2-2
d_gene: TRBD1
CDR3nt: TGTGCCACCAGCCGGGGACAGACCGCCGGGGAGCTGTTTTTT
CDR3aa: CATSRGQTAGELFF

v_gene: TRBV4-3
abundance: NA
j_gene: TRBJ1-2
d_gene: NA
CDR3nt: TGCGCCAGCAGCCCAAAGGGAAGGGGATCAAATGGGGGCTACACCTTC
CDR3aa: CASSPKGRGSNGGYTF

v_gene: TRBV27
abundance: NA
j_gene: TRBJ1-1
d_gene: NA
CDR3nt: TGTGCCAGCAGTCCCTCCGGGTCCCGGAGGGCTGAAGCTTTCTTT
CDR3aa: CASSPSGSRRAEAFF

v_gene: TRBV6-1
abundance: NA
j_gene: TRBJ1-6
d_gene: NA
CDR3nt: TGTGCCAGCAAGGTGGAGGTGGATTCACCCCTCCACTTT
CDR3aa: CASKVEVDSPLHF

v_gene: TRBV19
abundance: NA
j_gene: TRBJ1-2
d_gene: NA
CDR3nt: TGTGCCAGTAGAGATTCGACTTTAACCCACACCTTC
CDR3aa: CASRDSTLTHTF

v_gene: TRBV7-3
abundance: NA
j_gene: TRBJ2-1
d_gene: TRBD1
CDR3nt: TGTGCCAGCAGCTTAACCGAGAAGGACAGGGAATGGGACAATGAGCAGTTCTTC
CDR3aa: CASSLTEKDREWDNEQFF

v_gene: TRBV18
abundance: NA
j_gene: TRBJ2-1
d_gene: TRBD1
CDR3nt: TGTGCCAGCTCACCACCGGGACAGAGCTCCTACAATGAGCAGTTCTTC
CDR3aa: CASSPPGQSSYNEQFF

v_gene: TRBV4-1
abundance: once
j_gene: TRBJ2-3
d_gene: TRBD2
CDR3nt: TGCGCCAGCAGGGAGCGGGGGGGCACGGCAGATACGCAGTATTTT
CDR3aa: CASRERGGTADTQYF

v_gene: TRBV6-5
abundance: NA
j_gene: TRBJ1-1
d_gene: NA
CDR3nt: TGTGCCAGCAGTTTACAGGCTACTACGAACACTGAAGCTTTCTTT
CDR3aa: CASSLQATTNTEAFF

v_gene: TRBV9
abundance: NA
j_gene: TRBJ2-5
d_gene: TRBD1
CDR3nt: TGTGCCAGCAGCGTCGGGACAGTTCAAGAGACCCAGTACTTC
CDR3aa: CASSVGTVQETQYF

v_gene: TRBV5-4
abundance: NA
j_gene: TRBJ2-5
d_gene: NA
CDR3nt: TGTGCCAGCAGCGGCCGGGTTCCGACAGGACAAGAGACCCAGTACTTC
CDR3aa: CASSGRVPTGQETQYF

v_gene: TRBV19
abundance: NA
j_gene: TRBJ2-7
d_gene: NA
CDR3nt: TGTGCCAGTAGGGTTACAGGGACCTACGAGCAGTACTTC
CDR3aa: CASRVTGTYEQYF

v_gene: TRBV19
abundance: NA
j_gene: TRBJ1-2
d_gene: TRBD1
CDR3nt: TGTGCCAGTAACCTTGGACAGGGAGGAGTAGGCGGCTACACCTTC
CDR3aa: CASNLGQGGVGGYTF

v_gene: TRBV19
abundance: NA
j_gene: TRBJ1-3
d_gene: NA
CDR3nt: TGTGCCAGTAGTATTGAAGAGTACACCATATATTTT
CDR3aa: CASSIEEYTIYF

v_gene: TRBV7-9
abundance: once
j_gene: TRBJ1-2
d_gene: NA
CDR3nt: TGTGCCAGCAGCTTAGATTCAGGAATCAGTGGCTACACCTTC
CDR3aa: CASSLDSGISGYTF

v_gene: TRBV30
abundance: NA
j_gene: TRBJ2-7
d_gene: TRBD2
CDR3nt: TGTGCCTGGCAATTCTCGGGACTAGCGGGGGTCGAGCAGTACTTC
CDR3aa: CAWQFSGLAGVEQYF